These 17 T cell receptor beta chains came from one sample sequenced in a study of T-cell reconstitution after alpha-beta-depleted transplantation in children. Unique molecular identifiers were incorporated during preparation of the TCRbeta library. Via MiXCR, TCRdb re-called the PCR reads, giving one row per CDR3 protein. This sample has around 240,000 distinct CDR3 sequences, with 9.7% found just once. Here the sequenced sample was PBMCs from the stem cell graft donor, taken from the stem cell graft. These receptors all come from a human donor who donated a stem cell graft to a child with SCID.

This clonotype was counted many times. V gene TRBV12-3 or TRBV12-4 combines with J gene TRBJ1-2; 7 nucleotides match TRBD1. This CDR3 is 14 amino acids long. V lost 5 bases to trimming and J lost 0 bases; unmatched junction nucleotides: 3. CDR3 region: CASSGTATNYGYTF. CDR3 bases: TGTGCCAGCAGTGGGACAGCTACTAACTATGGCTACACCTTC.

The rearrangement uses TRBV5-8 and TRBJ1-6; D not resolved. The CDR3 extends over 18 amino acids. CDR1 SGHTS and CDR2 YDEGEE come from the germline V gene. V lost 0 bases and J lost 10, with 23 bases in between. The CDR3 region is CASSLGITTFDTSSPLHF. The DNA of the CDR3 is TGTGCCAGCAGCTTGGGGATTACCACTTTTGATACGAGCTCACCCCTCCACTTT.

This clonotype was seen many times. The chain joins TRBV6-1 to TRBJ2-3; D is uncertain. CDR1 and CDR2 (germline): MNHNS, SASEGT. The ends were cut back, 6 bases at V and 0 bases at J, with 10 bases in the middle. There are 14 residues in the CDR3. The CDR3 sequence: CASSAAPSTDTQYF. The CDR3 DNA reads TGTGCCAGCAGCGCAGCCCCTAGCACAGATACGCAGTATTTT.

This clonotype was seen many times. This chain connects TRBV7-9 to TRBJ1-2; D might be TRBD1 (6 bases). The length of the CDR3 is 14 residues. V was shortened by 4 bases and J by 8 bases, with 17 bases between the two germline ends. Per germline, CDR1 SEHNR and CDR2 FQNEAQ (reference sequence). The CDR3 loop reads CASSSGQPGEGYTF. CDR3 sequence (DNA): TGTGCCAGCAGCTCCGGTCAGCCAGGGGAAGGCTACACCTTC.

This clonotype was detected ten times or more. The chain employs TRBV25-1 and TRBJ2-1; no clear D. V lost 3 bases and J lost 4, with 10 bases in between. This CDR3 is built from 14 residues. CDR1 MGHDK and CDR2 SYGVNS come from the germline V gene. DNA of the CDR3: TGTGCCAGCAGTGACAGCGCCTGGTACAATGAGCAGTTCTTC. This codes for CASSDSAWYNEQFF.

The genes are TRBV5-5 and TRBJ2-7, with a tentative D call TRBD2 (6 bases). Germline CDR1 is SGHKS and CDR2 is YYEKEE (reference sequence). Trimming removed 0 bases from V and 6 bases from J, with 19 bases in between. The CDR3 covers 16 residues. CDR3 nucleotide sequence: TGTGCCAGCAGCTTGGGGGGCCGGAGGGAAGGAGCCGAGCAGTACTTC. Amino acid sequence: CASSLGGRREGAEQYF.

This clonotype showed up just a few times. The gene calls are TRBV19 and TRBJ2-2; 10 positions match TRBD2. The germline gives CDR1 LNHDA, CDR2 SQIVND (reference sequence). The V and J ends lost 5 bases and 6 bases, in that order; junction bases with no gene match: 15. This CDR3 is 18 amino acids long. CDR3 sequence reads: CASSRLAGVFSGSGELFF. In nucleotides, the CDR3 is TGTGCCAGTAGTCGCCTAGCGGGGGTCTTTAGTGGTTCCGGGGAGCTGTTTTTT.

In its sample, this clonotype was seen many times. The chain combines TRBV2 with TRBJ2-2; 14 nucleotides align to TRBD2. CDR1 is SNHLY and CDR2 is FYNNEI in the germline V gene. V lost 6 bases to trimming and J lost 4 bases; unmatched junction nucleotides: 1. CDR3 length equals 15 residues. CDR3 sequence: CASRGTSGGTGELFF. In nucleotides, the CDR3 is TGTGCCAGCAGAGGGACTAGCGGGGGCACCGGGGAGCTGTTTTTT.

This clonotype was counted ten times or more. The gene calls are TRBV5-1 and TRBJ2-3; D possibly corresponds to TRBD1 (7 bases). The CDR3 covers 16 residues. Deletions cut 4 bases from V and 1 base from J, with 16 bases between. Germline V gene data show CDR1 as SGHRS and CDR2 as YFSETQ. CDR3 protein: CASSARGTDRTDTQYF. CDR3 in DNA: TGCGCCAGCAGCGCGCGCGGGACAGACCGCACAGATACGCAGTATTTT.

This clonotype has only a few counts. The J gene is TRBJ2-3, the V gene TRBV24-1; tentatively, D is TRBD1 or TRBD2 (6 bases each). This CDR3 has 15 amino acids. Germline-derived CDR1 and CDR2 are KGHDR and SFDVKD. V lost 7 bases to trimming and J lost 2 bases, with 15 bases between them. CDR3 region: CATRKTGASTDTQYF. The CDR3, as DNA: TGTGCCACCAGAAAAACGGGGGCTTCCACAGATACGCAGTATTTT.

V is TRBV6-1 and J is TRBJ2-7; 8 bases line up with TRBD1. Germline loops: CDR1 MNHNS, CDR2 SASEGT. Unmatched junction bases numbered 4, after V lost 4 bases and J lost 2 bases. The CDR3 runs 14 residues. CDR3 region: CASSGTGTPYEQYF. The CDR3 bases are TGTGCCAGCAGTGGGACAGGGACCCCCTACGAGCAGTACTTC.

This clonotype was observed at least ten times. The J gene is TRBJ1-2, the V gene TRBV5-1; tentatively, D is TRBD1 (5 bases). The germline V gene encodes CDR1 SGHRS and CDR2 YFSETQ. The CDR3 has 14 amino acids. The V end lost 7 bases, the J end lost 3 bases, and 16 bases lay between the germline ends. CDR3 amino acids: CASRETDNHYGYTF. The CDR3 bases are TGCGCCAGCCGCGAGACGGACAACCACTATGGCTACACCTTC.

This clonotype was recorded at least ten times. The chain recombines TRBV4-3 with TRBJ2-3; TRBD2 aligns across 11 bases. The germline CDR1 and CDR2 sequences are LGHNA and YSLEER. J gave up 6 bases and V 0 bases, and 11 bases lay outside the gene matches. The CDR3 is made up of 18 amino acids. The CDR3 DNA reads TGCGCCAGCAGCCAAGATCTGATAGCGGGGGGGCCGAGGGATACGCAGTATTTT. It translates to CASSQDLIAGGPRDTQYF.

This clonotype was found a few times. DNA for the CDR3: TGTGCCAGCAGCCAAGGGATAGCTGAGGAGCGGGAGACCCAGTACTTC. Protein: CASSQGIAEERETQYF. The chain is built from TRBV3-1 and TRBJ2-5; weak D call: TRBD2 (5 bases). The CDR3 contains 16 residues. The germline gives CDR1 LGHDT, CDR2 YNNKEL (reference sequence). Trimming shortened V by 1 base and J by 5 bases, and 17 bases separated the two germline ends.

In this sample, this clonotype turned up many times. This rearrangement joins TRBV20-1 to TRBJ1-6; D is ambiguous. This CDR3 comprises 13 residues. With 5 bases removed from V and 7 bases from J, the gap between germline ends came to 12 bases. CDR1 and CDR2 from the germline V gene are DFQATT and SNEGSKA (reference sequence). In nucleotides, the CDR3 is TGCAGTGCTTTAGAAGACCGGAATTCACCCCTCCACTTT. As protein: CSALEDRNSPLHF.

This clonotype was picked up many times. This chain uses TRBV5-1 with TRBJ1-1; unclear D gene. The CDR3 is 14 residues long. Germline values: CDR1 SGHRS, CDR2 YFSETQ. The ends were cut back, 1 base at V and 1 base at J, with 8 bases in the middle. The DNA of the CDR3 is TGCGCCAGCAGCTTGTTGGTGGGGAACACTGAAGCTTTCTTT. Protein product: CASSLLVGNTEAFF.

This clonotype was picked up many times. The chain has TRBV15 and TRBJ2-3; 7 bases map to TRBD1. The CDR3 sequence is 18 residues long. CDR1 LNHNV and CDR2 YYDKDF come from the germline V gene (reference sequence). V gave up 0 bases and J gave up 3 bases; unmatched junction bases: 12. The CDR3: CATSRDLKGAYLTDTQYF. CDR3 in DNA: TGTGCCACCAGCAGAGATCTAAAGGGGGCCTACTTGACAGATACGCAGTATTTT.